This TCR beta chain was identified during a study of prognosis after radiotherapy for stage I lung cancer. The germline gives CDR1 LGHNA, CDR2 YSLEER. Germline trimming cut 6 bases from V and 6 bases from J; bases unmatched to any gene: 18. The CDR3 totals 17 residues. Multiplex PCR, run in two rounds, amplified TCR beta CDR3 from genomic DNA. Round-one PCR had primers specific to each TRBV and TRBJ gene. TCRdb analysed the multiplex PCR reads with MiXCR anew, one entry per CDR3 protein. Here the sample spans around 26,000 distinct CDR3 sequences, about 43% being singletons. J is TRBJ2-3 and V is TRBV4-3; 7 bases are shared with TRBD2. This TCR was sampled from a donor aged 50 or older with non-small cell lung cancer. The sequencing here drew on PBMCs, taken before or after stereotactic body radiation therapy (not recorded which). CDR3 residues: CASSPKASGFGGDTQYF. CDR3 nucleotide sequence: TGCGCCAGCAGTCCAAAAGCTAGCGGATTCGGAGGGGATACGCAGTATTTT.